This T cell receptor (beta chain) was obtained from a study of CD8+ T cells in alopecia areata. Overall study findings and caveats: The presence of one nonresponder keeps the tie between baseline CD8+ expansion and response uncertain.

Comments on this clone: Antigen unknown.

Following RNA extraction, reverse transcription yielded cDNA that acted as the sequencing template. The assay was immunoSEQ multiplex PCR, and TCRdb's table has in-frame clones only and misses some. The sample yields around 180,000 clones, under 80% seen once. This CDR3 region has 13 residues. V was shortened by 7 bases and J by 2 bases, with 12 bases between the two germline ends. Germline V lookup: CDR1 SGHDT, CDR2 YYEEEE. Treatment of the sample: oral pan-JAK inhibitor, 5-10 mg twice daily. The chain recombines TRBV5-6 with TRBJ1-2; D perhaps matches TRBD1 (5 bases). Source: CD4+ T cells sorted from blood, taken between weeks 49 and 50, from a patient treated with tofacitinib. The source is a human donor with alopecia areata. CDR3 sequence (DNA): TGTGCCAGCTTCGGACACCCAAACTATGGCTACACCTTC. Residues: CASFGHPNYGYTF.